This T cell receptor beta chain was recovered during a study of shared clonotypes between healthy human individuals. Generated by immunoSEQ multiplex PCR, the TCRdb table keeps only in-frame clones and is missing some. Of about 340,000 clones in the sample, less than 85% were seen once. Turning to this clone: What it recognizes is unknown.

Trimming removed 0 bases from V and 6 bases from J, with 7 bases in between. Germline CDR1 reads SGHRS; CDR2 reads YFSETQ. The CDR3 sequence is 12 residues long. Study-wide findings and caveats: Shared clonotypes: approximately 5% naive CD4, around 4% naive CD8, about 2.2% memory CD4, 0.4% memory CD8. Estimated richness was generally greater in naive than memory subsets.

The J gene is TRBJ2-7, the V gene TRBV5-1, with D possibly being TRBD1 or TRBD2 (5 bases each). The sequence came from a man in his thirties or forties in good health. What was sequenced was memory CD4+ T cells sorted from blood. Subset noted: CD45RA-negative fraction. CDR3: CASSLERGEQYF. The CDR3 bases are TGCGCCAGCAGCTTGGAGAGGGGCGAGCAGTACTTC.